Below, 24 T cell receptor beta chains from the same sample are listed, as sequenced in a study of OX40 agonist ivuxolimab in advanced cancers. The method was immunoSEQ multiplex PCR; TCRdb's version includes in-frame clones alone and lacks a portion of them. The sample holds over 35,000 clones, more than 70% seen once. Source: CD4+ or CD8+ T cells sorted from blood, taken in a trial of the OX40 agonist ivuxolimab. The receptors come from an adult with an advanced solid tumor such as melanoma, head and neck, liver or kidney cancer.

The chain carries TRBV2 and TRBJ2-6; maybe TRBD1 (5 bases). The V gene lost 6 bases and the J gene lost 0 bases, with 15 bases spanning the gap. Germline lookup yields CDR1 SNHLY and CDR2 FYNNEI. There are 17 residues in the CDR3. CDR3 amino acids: CASSLGRLFSGANVLTF. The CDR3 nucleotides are TGTGCCAGCAGCCTGGGGCGGCTTTTCTCTGGGGCCAACGTCCTGACTTTC.

This chain's CDR3 is CASSAGTGNTEAFF. CDR3 in DNA: TGTGCCAGCAGCGCCGGGACAGGGAACACTGAAGCTTTCTTT. V and J are TRBV9 and TRBJ1-1, with 8 bases identical to TRBD1. The germline V gene encodes CDR1 SGDLS and CDR2 YYNGEE. Trimming cost V 3 bases and J 1 base; bases outside gene matches: 2. The CDR3 runs to 14 residues.

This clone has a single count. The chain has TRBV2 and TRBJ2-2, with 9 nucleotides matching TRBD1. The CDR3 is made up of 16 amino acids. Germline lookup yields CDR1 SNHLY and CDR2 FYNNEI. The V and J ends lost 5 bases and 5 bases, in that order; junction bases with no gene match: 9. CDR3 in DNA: TGTGCCAGCAGTCGGCCGGGACAGGGAGGAACCGGGGAGCTGTTTTTT. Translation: CASSRPGQGGTGELFF.

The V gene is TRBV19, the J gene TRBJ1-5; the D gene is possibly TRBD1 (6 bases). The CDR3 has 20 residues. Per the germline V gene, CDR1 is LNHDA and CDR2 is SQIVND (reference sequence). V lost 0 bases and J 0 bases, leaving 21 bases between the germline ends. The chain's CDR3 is CASSIDHPGAVKYSNQPQHF. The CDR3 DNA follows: TGTGCCAGTAGTATAGATCATCCGGGGGCGGTTAAATATAGCAATCAGCCCCAGCATTTT.

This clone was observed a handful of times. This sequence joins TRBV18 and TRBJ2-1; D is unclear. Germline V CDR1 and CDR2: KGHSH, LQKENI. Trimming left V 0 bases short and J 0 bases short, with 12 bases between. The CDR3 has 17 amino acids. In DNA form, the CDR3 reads TGTGCCAGCTCACCACCGGTACCCCAAAGCTCCTACAATGAGCAGTTCTTC. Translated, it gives CASSPPVPQSSYNEQFF. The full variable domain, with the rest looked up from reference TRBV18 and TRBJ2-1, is NAGVMQNPRHLVRRRGQEARLRCSPMKGHSHVYWYRQLPEEGLKFMVYLQKENIIDESGMPKERFSAEFPKEGPSILRIQQVVRGDSAAYFCASSPPVPQSSYNEQFFGPGTRLTVL.

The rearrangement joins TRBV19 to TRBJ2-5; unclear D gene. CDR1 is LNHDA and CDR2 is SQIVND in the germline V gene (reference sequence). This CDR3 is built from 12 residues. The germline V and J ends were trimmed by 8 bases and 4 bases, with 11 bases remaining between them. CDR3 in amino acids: CASATATETQYF. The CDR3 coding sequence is TGTGCCAGTGCGACCGCGACAGAGACCCAGTACTTC. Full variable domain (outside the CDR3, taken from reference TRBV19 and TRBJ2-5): DGGITQSPKYLFRKEGQNVTLSCEQNLNHDAMYWYRQDPGQGLRLIYYSQIVNDFQKGDIAEGYSVSREKKESFPLTVTSAQKNPTAFYLCASATATETQYFGPGTRLLVL.

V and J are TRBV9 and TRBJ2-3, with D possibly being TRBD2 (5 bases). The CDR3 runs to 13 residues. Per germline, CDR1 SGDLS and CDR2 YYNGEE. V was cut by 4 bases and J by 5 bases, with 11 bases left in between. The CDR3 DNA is TGTGCCAGCAGCCCCTACAGCGGAGATACGCAGTATTTT. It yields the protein CASSPYSGDTQYF.

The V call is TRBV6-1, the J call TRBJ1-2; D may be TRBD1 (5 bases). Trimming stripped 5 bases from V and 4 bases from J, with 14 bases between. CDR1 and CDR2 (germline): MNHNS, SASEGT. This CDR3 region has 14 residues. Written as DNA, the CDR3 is TGTGCCAGCAGTTCCCTCGGGGGAGGCTATGGCTACACCTTC. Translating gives CASSSLGGGYGYTF.

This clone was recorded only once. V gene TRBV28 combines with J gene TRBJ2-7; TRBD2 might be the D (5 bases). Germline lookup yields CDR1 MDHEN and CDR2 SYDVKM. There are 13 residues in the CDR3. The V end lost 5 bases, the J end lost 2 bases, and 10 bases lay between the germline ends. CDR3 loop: CASSLTGAYEQYF. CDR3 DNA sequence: TGTGCCAGCAGTCTGACCGGGGCCTACGAGCAGTACTTC.

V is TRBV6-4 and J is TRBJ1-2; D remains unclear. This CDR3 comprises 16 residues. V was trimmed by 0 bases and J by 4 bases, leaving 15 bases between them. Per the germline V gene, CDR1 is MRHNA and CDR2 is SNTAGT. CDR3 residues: CASSDSPVGEFYGYTF. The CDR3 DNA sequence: TGTGCCAGCAGTGACTCCCCCGTTGGCGAATTCTATGGCTACACCTTC.

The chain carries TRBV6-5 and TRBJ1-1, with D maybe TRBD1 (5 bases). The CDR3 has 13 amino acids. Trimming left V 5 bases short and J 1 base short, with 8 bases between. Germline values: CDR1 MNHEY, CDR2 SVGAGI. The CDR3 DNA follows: TGTGCCAGCAGTGACGACAGGAACACTGAAGCTTTCTTT. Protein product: CASSDDRNTEAFF.

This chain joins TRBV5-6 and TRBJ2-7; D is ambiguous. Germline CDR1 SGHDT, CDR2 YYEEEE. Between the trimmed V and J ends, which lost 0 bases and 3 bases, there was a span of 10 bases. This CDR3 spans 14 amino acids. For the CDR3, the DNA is TGTGCCAGCAGCTTGGGCGGATTACTCTACGAGCAGTACTTC. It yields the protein CASSLGGLLYEQYF.

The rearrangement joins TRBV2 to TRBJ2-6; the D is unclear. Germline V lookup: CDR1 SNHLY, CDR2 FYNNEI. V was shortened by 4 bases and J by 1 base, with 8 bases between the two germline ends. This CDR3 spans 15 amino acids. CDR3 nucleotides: TGTGCCAGCAGTGTTAGTCAGTCTGGGGCCAACGTCCTGACTTTC. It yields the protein CASSVSQSGANVLTF.

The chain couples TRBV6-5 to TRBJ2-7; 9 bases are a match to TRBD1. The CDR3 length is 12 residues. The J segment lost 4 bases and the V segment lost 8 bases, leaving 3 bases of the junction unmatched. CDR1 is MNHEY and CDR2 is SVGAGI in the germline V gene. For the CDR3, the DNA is TGTGCCAGCCGGGACAGGGTTTACGAGCAGTACTTC. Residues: CASRDRVYEQYF.

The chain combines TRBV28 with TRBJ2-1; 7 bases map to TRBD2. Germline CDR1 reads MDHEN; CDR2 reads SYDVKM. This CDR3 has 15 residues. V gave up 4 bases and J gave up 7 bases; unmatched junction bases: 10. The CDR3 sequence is CASSWAGESGNEQFF. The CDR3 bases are TGTGCCAGCAGTTGGGCGGGGGAGTCTGGGAATGAGCAGTTCTTC.

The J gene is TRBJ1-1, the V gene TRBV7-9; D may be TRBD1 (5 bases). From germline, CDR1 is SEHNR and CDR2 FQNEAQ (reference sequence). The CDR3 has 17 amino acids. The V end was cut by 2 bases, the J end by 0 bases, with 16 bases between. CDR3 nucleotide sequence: TGTGCCAGCAGCTTACCCATAAGGGGAATTATGAACACTGAAGCTTTCTTT. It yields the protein CASSLPIRGIMNTEAFF. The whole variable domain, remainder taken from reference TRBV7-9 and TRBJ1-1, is DTGVSQNPRHKITKRGQNVTFRCDPISEHNRLYWYRQTLGQGPEFLTYFQNEAQLEKSRLLSDRFSAERPKGSFSTLEIQRTEQGDSAMYLCASSLPIRGIMNTEAFFGQGTRLTVV.

The CDR3 spells CASSQDHYTSGNTIYF. CDR3 nucleotides: TGTGCCAGCAGCCAAGACCATTATACCTCTGGAAACACCATATATTTT. The genes are TRBV14 and TRBJ1-3, with no clear D. Per the germline V gene, CDR1 is SGHDN and CDR2 is FVKESK. This CDR3 is built from 16 residues. The V end lost 0 bases, the J end lost 0 bases, and 9 bases lay between the germline ends.

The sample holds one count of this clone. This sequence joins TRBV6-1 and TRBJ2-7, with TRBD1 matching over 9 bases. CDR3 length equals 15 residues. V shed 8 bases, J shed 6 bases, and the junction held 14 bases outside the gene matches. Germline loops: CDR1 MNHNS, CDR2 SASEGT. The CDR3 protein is CASHPETGTGTEQYF. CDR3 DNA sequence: TGTGCCAGCCACCCTGAGACCGGGACAGGGACCGAGCAGTACTTC.

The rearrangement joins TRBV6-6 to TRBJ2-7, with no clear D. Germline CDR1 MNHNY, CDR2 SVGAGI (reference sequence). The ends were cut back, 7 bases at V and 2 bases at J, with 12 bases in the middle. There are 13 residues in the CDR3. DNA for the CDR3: TGTGCCAGCACCTCACAGTCACCCTACGAGCAGTACTTC. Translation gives CASTSQSPYEQYF.

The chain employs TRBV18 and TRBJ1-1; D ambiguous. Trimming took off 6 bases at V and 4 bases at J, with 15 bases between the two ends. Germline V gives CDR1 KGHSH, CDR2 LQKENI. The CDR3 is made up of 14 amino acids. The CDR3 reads CASSPDALGTEAFF. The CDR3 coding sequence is TGTGCCAGCTCCCCCGATGCCTTGGGCACTGAAGCTTTCTTT.

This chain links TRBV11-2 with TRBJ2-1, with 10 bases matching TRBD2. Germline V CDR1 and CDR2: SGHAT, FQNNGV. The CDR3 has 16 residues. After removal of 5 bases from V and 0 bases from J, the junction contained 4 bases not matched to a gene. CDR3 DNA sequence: TGTGCCAGCAGCGCACTAGCGGGGAGCTCCTACAATGAGCAGTTCTTC. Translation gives CASSALAGSSYNEQFF.

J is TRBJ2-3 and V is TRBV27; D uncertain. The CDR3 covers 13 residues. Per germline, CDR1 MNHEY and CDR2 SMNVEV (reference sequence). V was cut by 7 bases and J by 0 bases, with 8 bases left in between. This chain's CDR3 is CASKPQSTDTQYF. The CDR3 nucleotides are TGTGCCAGCAAACCCCAAAGCACAGATACGCAGTATTTT.

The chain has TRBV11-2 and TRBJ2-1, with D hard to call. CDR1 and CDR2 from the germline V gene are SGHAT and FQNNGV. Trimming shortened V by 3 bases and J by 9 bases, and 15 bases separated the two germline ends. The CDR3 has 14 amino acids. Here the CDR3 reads CASSLGNRWTEQFF. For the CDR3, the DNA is TGTGCCAGCAGCTTGGGGAACCGGTGGACTGAGCAGTTCTTC. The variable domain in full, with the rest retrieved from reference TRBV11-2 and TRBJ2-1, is EAGVAQSPRYKIIEKRQSVAFWCNPISGHATLYWYQQILGQGPKLLIQFQNNGVVDDSQLPKDRFSAERLKGVDSTLKIQPAKLEDSAVYLCASSLGNRWTEQFFGPGTRLTVL.

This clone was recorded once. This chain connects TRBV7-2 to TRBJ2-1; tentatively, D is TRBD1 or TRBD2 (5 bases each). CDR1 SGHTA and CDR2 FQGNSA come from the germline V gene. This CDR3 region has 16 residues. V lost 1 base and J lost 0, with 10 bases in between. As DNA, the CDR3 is TGTGCCAGCAGCTTAGATGAGGGGAGCTCCTACAATGAGCAGTTCTTC. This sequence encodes CASSLDEGSSYNEQFF. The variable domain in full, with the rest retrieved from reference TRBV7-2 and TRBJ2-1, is GAGVSQSPSNKVTEKGKDVELRCDPISGHTALYWYRQSLGQGLEFLIYFQGNSAPDKSGLPSDRFSAERTGGSVSTLTIQRTQQEDSAVYLCASSLDEGSSYNEQFFGPGTRLTVL.